These T cell receptor beta chains were read from a single sample in a study of spatial heterogeneity in lung cancer. TCRdb re-derived calls from the 5' RACE reads in MiXCR, one entry per CDR3 protein. The data show just over 8,000 distinct CDR3 sequences, around 10% seen once. The material was lung tumor tissue, obtained at surgery. The receptor set was obtained from a male donor with early-stage non-small cell lung cancer. CDR3s include the opening cysteine and the closing phenylalanine or tryptophan. A D gene is named only where the DNA matches it firmly. Only part of the rows carry a size: once, few, many, or a class if the clone is expanded.

CASSLSPSPNYGYTF	TGTGCCAGCAGCTTGTCCCCATCCCCTAACTATGGCTACACCTTC	-	many	TRBJ1-2	TRBV5-6
CASRVPGQGKHGYTF	TGTGCCAGCCGCGTTCCGGGACAGGGGAAGCATGGCTACACCTTC	TRBD1	many	TRBJ1-2	TRBV6-5
CASSRGRTYEQYF	TGTGCCAGCAGCAGGGGGAGGACCTACGAGCAGTACTTC	-	many	TRBJ2-7	TRBV4-2
CSARRQGWDNEQFF	TGCAGTGCTAGAAGGCAGGGGTGGGACAATGAGCAGTTCTTC	-	medium-sized	TRBJ2-1	TRBV20-1
CASSLGALGNSPLHF	TGTGCCAGCAGCTTGGGGGCGCTCGGGAATTCACCCCTCCACTTT	-	many	TRBJ1-6	TRBV5-6
CASTPGSGADTQYF	TGCGCCAGCACTCCGGGTAGCGGGGCAGATACGCAGTATTTT	TRBD2	many	TRBJ2-3	TRBV10-1
CASSELGTGSSGANVLTF	TGTGCCAGCAGTGAACTAGGGACAGGGAGCTCTGGGGCCAACGTCCTGACTTTC	TRBD1	medium-sized	TRBJ2-6	TRBV6-1
CASSLVGGTEAFF	TGTGCCAGCAGCCTGGTCGGCGGGACTGAAGCTTTCTTT	-	many	TRBJ1-1	TRBV3-1
CASSTRQGASEQYF	TGTGCCAGCAGCACCAGACAGGGGGCCAGCGAGCAGTACTTC	TRBD1	many	TRBJ2-7	TRBV7-9
CSASSAGGQETQYF	TGCAGTGCTAGTTCTGCGGGGGGCCAAGAGACCCAGTACTTC	TRBD2	-	TRBJ2-5	TRBV20-1
CSARKTSGIYNEQFF	TGCAGTGCTAGAAAGACTAGCGGGATATACAATGAGCAGTTCTTC	TRBD2	medium-sized	TRBJ2-1	TRBV20-1
CASSQSGANVLTF	TGTGCCAGCAGCCAGTCTGGGGCCAACGTCCTGACTTTC	-	medium-sized	TRBJ2-6	TRBV7-2
CASSLGDGLGEQFF	TGTGCCAGCAGCTTAGGGGATGGATTGGGTGAGCAGTTCTTC	-	many	TRBJ2-1	TRBV11-3
CSAQPVSYNEQFF	TGCAGTGCTCAGCCAGTCTCCTACAATGAGCAGTTCTTC	-	many	TRBJ2-1	TRBV20-1
CASSHRGVYEQFF	TGTGCCAGCAGTCACAGGGGTGTCTATGAGCAGTTCTTC	TRBD1	many	TRBJ2-1	TRBV27
CSASGFNNEQFF	TGCAGTGCTAGCGGCTTTAACAATGAGCAGTTCTTC	-	many	TRBJ2-1	TRBV20-1
CSARVPAGMIDYGYTF	TGCAGTGCTAGAGTCCCGGCAGGGATGATTGACTATGGCTACACCTTC	-	-	TRBJ1-2	TRBV20-1
CASRSPGQGVSGDTEAFF	TGTGCCAGCAGATCCCCGGGACAGGGTGTCAGTGGAGACACTGAAGCTTTCTTT	TRBD1	medium-sized	TRBJ1-1	TRBV28
CASSSGQPQHF	TGTGCCAGCAGTTCTGGTCAGCCCCAGCATTTT	-	medium-sized	TRBJ1-5	TRBV6-2/TRBV6-3
CSAREASGFTDTQYF	TGCAGTGCTAGAGAGGCTAGTGGGTTTACAGATACGCAGTATTTT	-	many	TRBJ2-3	TRBV20-1
CASSARTGINSPLHF	TGTGCCAGCAGCGCCCGGACAGGGATTAATTCACCCCTCCACTTT	TRBD1	many	TRBJ1-6	TRBV11-2
CASRGFTGAWMETQYF	TGTGCCAGCAGAGGTTTCACCGGGGCGTGGATGGAGACCCAGTACTTC	-	many	TRBJ2-5	TRBV27
CATSRGLREEEQYF	TGTGCCACCAGTAGGGGGCTGAGGGAAGAAGAGCAGTACTTC	TRBD1	many	TRBJ2-7	TRBV24-1
CASSSDPASYNEQFF	TGCGCCAGCAGCTCAGACCCGGCCTCCTACAATGAGCAGTTCTTC	-	medium-sized	TRBJ2-1	TRBV5-1
CASSYDAGDEQYF	TGTGCCAGCAGTTATGATGCAGGGGACGAGCAGTACTTC	-	-	TRBJ2-7	TRBV6-5
CASSLESWSNEKLFF	TGTGCCAGCAGCTTGGAGTCTTGGTCCAATGAAAAACTGTTTTTT	-	many	TRBJ1-4	TRBV5-5
CASSQTGMETQYF	TGTGCCAGCAGCCAGACAGGGATGGAGACCCAGTACTTC	TRBD1	large	TRBJ2-5	TRBV7-2
CASSRLTSSRTGELFF	TGCGCCAGCAGCCGTTTGACGAGTTCGCGCACCGGGGAGCTGTTTTTT	-	-	TRBJ2-2	TRBV5-1
CASSIGRGLYEQYF	TGTGCCAGTAGTATCGGCAGGGGACTCTACGAGCAGTACTTC	-	medium-sized	TRBJ2-7	TRBV19
CASRTPRTDEKLFF	TGTGCCAGCAGGACCCCCCGGACAGATGAAAAACTGTTTTTT	-	many	TRBJ1-4	TRBV28
CASSLTVREGSETQYF	TGCGCCAGCAGCTTGACGGTCCGGGAAGGGTCAGAGACCCAGTACTTC	-	medium-sized	TRBJ2-5	TRBV5-1
CSALSKTGSGNEQFF	TGCAGTGCCCTCTCAAAGACAGGGTCGGGGAATGAGCAGTTCTTC	TRBD1	many	TRBJ2-1	TRBV20-1
CASSHVAGQGPSGEQFF	TGCGCCAGCAGCCACGTCGCCGGACAGGGTCCCTCCGGCGAGCAGTTCTTC	TRBD1	many	TRBJ2-1	TRBV4-1
CASSYLTGRNTEAFF	TGTGCCAGCAGTTACTTGACAGGGAGGAACACTGAAGCTTTCTTT	TRBD1	many	TRBJ1-1	TRBV6-6
CASSLGLPQETQYF	TGTGCCAGCAGCTTAGGACTACCTCAAGAGACCCAGTACTTC	-	many	TRBJ2-5	TRBV7-2
CASSFTWTANYGYTF	TGTGCCAGTAGCTTCACTTGGACGGCAAACTATGGCTACACCTTC	-	-	TRBJ1-2	TRBV19
CASSVSEAVTEAFF	TGTGCCAGCAGTGTATCAGAGGCGGTTACTGAAGCTTTCTTT	-	many	TRBJ1-1	TRBV6-1
CASSLPGAANTGELFF	TGCGCCAGCAGCTTGCCCGGAGCCGCGAACACCGGGGAGCTGTTTTTT	-	medium-sized	TRBJ2-2	TRBV5-1
CASSIGTPYEQYF	TGTGCCAGCAGCATCGGGACACCCTACGAGCAGTACTTC	-	many	TRBJ2-7	TRBV7-2
CASSLTQGLGKNEQFF	TGTGCCAGCAGTTTAACACAGGGACTGGGTAAGAATGAGCAGTTCTTC	-	many	TRBJ2-1	TRBV27
CASRQGWEAYEQYF	TGTGCCAGCAGACAGGGGTGGGAAGCCTACGAGCAGTACTTC	TRBD1	many	TRBJ2-7	TRBV2
CSATTGGSSYEQYF	TGCAGTGCTACTACAGGGGGGAGCTCCTACGAGCAGTACTTC	TRBD1	many	TRBJ2-7	TRBV20-1
CASTQTRGTGELFF	TGTGCCAGCACCCAGACGCGGGGGACCGGGGAGCTGTTTTTT	TRBD2	medium-sized	TRBJ2-2	TRBV9
CASSELAGDTQYF	TGCGCCAGCAGCGAACTAGCGGGAGATACGCAGTATTTT	TRBD2	many	TRBJ2-3	TRBV5-1
CASSLGQGPTGELFF	TGTGCCAGCAGCCTGGGACAGGGTCCCACCGGGGAGCTGTTTTTT	TRBD1	-	TRBJ2-2	TRBV6-1
CASSFGQPSTNEKLFF	TGCGCCAGCAGTTTCGGACAGCCCTCAACTAATGAAAAACTGTTTTTT	-	medium-sized	TRBJ1-4	TRBV5-1
CASSPPGWEQPQHF	TGTGCCAGCAGTCCCCCGGGATGGGAGCAGCCCCAGCATTTT	-	many	TRBJ1-5	TRBV6-5
CASSPDNLNTGELFF	TGTGCCAGCAGCCCCGACAATTTGAACACCGGGGAGCTGTTTTTT	-	medium-sized	TRBJ2-2	TRBV11-2
CASSQVRTGELFF	TGTGCCAGCAGCCAAGTTCGCACCGGGGAGCTGTTTTTT	-	many	TRBJ2-2	TRBV3-1
CASSGQGDEQFF	TGTGCCAGCAGCGGACAGGGCGATGAGCAGTTCTTC	TRBD1	medium-sized	TRBJ2-1	TRBV2
CASSLVTSGVFNEQFF	TGTGCCAGCAGTTTGGTAACTAGCGGAGTCTTCAATGAGCAGTTCTTC	TRBD2	many	TRBJ2-1	TRBV28
CASSEKVRSTDTQYF	TGTGCCAGCAGTGAAAAGGTTAGAAGCACAGATACGCAGTATTTT	-	many	TRBJ2-3	TRBV2
CASSLDPSSTDTQYF	TGCGCCAGCAGCTTGGACCCCTCTAGCACAGATACGCAGTATTTT	-	-	TRBJ2-3	TRBV5-1
CASSLRGVESDTQYF	TGTGCCAGCAGCTTAAGAGGAGTAGAATCAGATACGCAGTATTTT	-	many	TRBJ2-3	TRBV7-3